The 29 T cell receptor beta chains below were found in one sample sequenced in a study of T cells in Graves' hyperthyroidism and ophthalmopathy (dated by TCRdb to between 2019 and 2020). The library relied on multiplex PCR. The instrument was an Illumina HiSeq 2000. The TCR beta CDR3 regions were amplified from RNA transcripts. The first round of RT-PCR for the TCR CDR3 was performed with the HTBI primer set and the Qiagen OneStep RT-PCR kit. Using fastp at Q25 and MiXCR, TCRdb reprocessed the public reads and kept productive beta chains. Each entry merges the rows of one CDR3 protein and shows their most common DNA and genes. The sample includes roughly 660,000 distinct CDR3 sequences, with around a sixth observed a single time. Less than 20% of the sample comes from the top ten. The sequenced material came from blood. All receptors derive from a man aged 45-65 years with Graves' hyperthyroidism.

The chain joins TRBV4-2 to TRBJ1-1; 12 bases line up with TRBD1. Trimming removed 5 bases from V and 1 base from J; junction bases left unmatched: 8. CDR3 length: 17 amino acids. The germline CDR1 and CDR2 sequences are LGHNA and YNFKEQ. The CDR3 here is CASSSRDRGRENTEAFF. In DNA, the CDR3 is TGTGCCAGCAGCTCCCGGGACAGGGGGCGAGAGAACACTGAAGCTTTCTTT.

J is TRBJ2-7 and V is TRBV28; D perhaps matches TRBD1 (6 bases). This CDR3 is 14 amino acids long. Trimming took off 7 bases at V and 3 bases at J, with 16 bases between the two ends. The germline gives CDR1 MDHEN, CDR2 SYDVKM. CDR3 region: CASTITGQDYEQYF. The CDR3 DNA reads TGTGCCAGCACCATCACGGGACAAGACTACGAGCAGTACTTC.

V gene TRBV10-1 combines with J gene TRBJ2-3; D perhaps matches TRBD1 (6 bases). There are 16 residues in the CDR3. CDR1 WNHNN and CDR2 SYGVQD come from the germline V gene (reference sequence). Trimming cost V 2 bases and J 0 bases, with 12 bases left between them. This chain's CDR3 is CASSEGRTVSTDTQYF. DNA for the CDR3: TGCGCCAGCAGTGAGGGAAGGACAGTAAGCACAGATACGCAGTATTTT.

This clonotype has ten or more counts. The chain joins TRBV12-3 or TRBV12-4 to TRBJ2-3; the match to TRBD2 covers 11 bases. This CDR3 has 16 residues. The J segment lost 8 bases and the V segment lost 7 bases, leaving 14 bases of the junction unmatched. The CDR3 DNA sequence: TGTGCCAGCATCCCCACTAGCGGGAGAATCGACGTTACGCAGTATTTT. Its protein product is CASIPTSGRIDVTQYF.

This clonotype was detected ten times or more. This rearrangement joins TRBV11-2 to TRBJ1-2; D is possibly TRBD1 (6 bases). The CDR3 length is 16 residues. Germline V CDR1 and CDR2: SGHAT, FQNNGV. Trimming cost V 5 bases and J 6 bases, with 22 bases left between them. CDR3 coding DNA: TGTGCCAGCAGCCCCGGGGGGGCCAGGTCTCGGAATGGCTACACCTTC. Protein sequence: CASSPGGARSRNGYTF.

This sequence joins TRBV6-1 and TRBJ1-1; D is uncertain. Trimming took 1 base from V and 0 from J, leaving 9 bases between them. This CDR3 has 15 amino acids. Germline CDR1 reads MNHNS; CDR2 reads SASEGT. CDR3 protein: CASSEGIQLNTEAFF. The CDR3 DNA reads TGTGCCAGCAGTGAAGGTATACAGTTGAACACTGAAGCTTTCTTT.

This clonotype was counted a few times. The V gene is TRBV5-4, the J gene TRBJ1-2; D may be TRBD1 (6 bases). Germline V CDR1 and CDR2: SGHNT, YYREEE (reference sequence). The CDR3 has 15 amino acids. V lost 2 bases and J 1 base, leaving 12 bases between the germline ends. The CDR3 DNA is TGTGCCAGCAGCTTACGGACAGCCCTTAACTATGGCTACACCTTC. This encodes CASSLRTALNYGYTF.

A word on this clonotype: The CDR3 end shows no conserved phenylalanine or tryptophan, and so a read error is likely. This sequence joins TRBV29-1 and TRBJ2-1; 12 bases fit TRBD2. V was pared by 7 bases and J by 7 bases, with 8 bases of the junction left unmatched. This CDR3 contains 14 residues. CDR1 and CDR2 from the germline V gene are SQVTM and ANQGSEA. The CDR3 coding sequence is TGCAGCGCCTTGACTAGCGGGAGTCATAATGAGCAGTTCTCC. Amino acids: CSALTSGSHNEQFS.

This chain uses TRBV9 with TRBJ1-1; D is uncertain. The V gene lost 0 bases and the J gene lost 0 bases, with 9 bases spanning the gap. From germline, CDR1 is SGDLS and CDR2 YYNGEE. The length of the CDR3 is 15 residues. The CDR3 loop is CASSVDPDLNTEAFF. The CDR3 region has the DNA TGTGCCAGCAGCGTAGATCCAGACCTGAACACTGAAGCTTTCTTT. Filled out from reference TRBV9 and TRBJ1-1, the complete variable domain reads DSGVTQTPKHLITATGQRVTLRCSPRSGDLSVYWYQQSLDQGLQFLIQYYNGEERAKGNILERFSAQQFPDLHSELNLSSLELGDSALYFCASSVDPDLNTEAFFGQGTRLTVV.

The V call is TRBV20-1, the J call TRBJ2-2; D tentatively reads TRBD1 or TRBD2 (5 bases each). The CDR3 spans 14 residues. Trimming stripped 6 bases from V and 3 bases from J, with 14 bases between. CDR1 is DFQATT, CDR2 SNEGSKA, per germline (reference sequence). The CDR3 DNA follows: TGCAGTGCGAGGGGCAGGGAATACACCGGGGAGCTGTTTTTT. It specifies CSARGREYTGELFF.

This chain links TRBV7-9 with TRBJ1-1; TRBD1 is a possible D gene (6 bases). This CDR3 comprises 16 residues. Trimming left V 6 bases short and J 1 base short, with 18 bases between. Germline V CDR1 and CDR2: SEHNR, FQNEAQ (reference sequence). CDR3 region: CASRSYRDIKNTEAFF. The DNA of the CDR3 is TGTGCCAGCAGATCATACCGGGACATTAAGAACACTGAAGCTTTCTTT.

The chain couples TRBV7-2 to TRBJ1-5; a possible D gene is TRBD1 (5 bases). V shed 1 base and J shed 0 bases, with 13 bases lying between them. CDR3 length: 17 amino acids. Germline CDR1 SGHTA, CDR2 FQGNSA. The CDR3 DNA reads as TGTGCCAGCAGCTTAGTCACAGGCGCGTATAGCAATCAGCCCCAGCATTTT. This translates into CASSLVTGAYSNQPQHF.

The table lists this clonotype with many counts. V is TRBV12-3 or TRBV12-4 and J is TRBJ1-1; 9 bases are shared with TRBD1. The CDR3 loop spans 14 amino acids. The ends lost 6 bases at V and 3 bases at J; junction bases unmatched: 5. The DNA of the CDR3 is TGTGCCAGCAGCATCTGGACAGGGGACACTGAAGCTTTCTTT. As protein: CASSIWTGDTEAFF.

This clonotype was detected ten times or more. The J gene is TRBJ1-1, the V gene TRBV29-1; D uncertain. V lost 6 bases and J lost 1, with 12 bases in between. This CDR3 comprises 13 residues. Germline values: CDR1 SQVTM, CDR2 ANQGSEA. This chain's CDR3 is CSVARTPNTEAFF. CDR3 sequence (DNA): TGCAGCGTCGCCCGAACACCGAACACTGAAGCTTTCTTT.

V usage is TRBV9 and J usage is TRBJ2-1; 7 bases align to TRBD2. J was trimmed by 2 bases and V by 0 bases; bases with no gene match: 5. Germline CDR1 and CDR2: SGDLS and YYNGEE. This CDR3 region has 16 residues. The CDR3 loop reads CASSVEASGPYNEQFF. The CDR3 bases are TGTGCCAGCAGCGTAGAGGCTAGCGGACCCTACAATGAGCAGTTCTTC.

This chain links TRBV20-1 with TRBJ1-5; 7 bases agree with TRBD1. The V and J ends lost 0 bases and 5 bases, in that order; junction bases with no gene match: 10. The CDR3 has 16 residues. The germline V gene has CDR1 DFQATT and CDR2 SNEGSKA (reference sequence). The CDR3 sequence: CSARDYLGTADQPQHF. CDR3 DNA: TGCAGTGCTAGAGATTACCTCGGGACAGCCGATCAGCCCCAGCATTTT.

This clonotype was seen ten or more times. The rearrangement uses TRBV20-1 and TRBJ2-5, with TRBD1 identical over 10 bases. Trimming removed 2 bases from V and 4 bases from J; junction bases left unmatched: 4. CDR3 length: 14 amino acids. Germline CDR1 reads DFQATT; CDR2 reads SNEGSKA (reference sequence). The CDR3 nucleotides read TGCAGTGCTAGACGACAGGGGGCGGGAGAGACCCAGTACTTC. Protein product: CSARRQGAGETQYF.

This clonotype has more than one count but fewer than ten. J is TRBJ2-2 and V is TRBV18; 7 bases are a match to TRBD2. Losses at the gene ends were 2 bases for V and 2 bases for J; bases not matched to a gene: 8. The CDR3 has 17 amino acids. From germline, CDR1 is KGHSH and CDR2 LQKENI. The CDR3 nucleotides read TGTGCCAGCTCACCAATACTAGCGACTACTAACACCGGGGAGCTGTTTTTT. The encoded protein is CASSPILATTNTGELFF.

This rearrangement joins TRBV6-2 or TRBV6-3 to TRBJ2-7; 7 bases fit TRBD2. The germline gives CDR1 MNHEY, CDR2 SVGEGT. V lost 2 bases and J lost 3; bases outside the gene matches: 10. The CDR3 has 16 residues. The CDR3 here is CASSYDVGEGIYEQYF. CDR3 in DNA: TGTGCCAGCAGTTACGATGTGGGGGAGGGAATCTACGAGCAGTACTTC.

The CDR3 loop reads CASSQEPGFSTDTQYF. CDR3 bases: TGCGCCAGCAGCCAAGAGCCAGGGTTTAGCACAGATACGCAGTATTTT. This chain connects TRBV4-3 to TRBJ2-3, with a possible D match to TRBD1 (5 bases). Trimming left V 0 bases short and J 0 bases short, with 10 bases between. The CDR3 has 16 residues. Germline CDR1 is LGHNA and CDR2 is YSLEER.

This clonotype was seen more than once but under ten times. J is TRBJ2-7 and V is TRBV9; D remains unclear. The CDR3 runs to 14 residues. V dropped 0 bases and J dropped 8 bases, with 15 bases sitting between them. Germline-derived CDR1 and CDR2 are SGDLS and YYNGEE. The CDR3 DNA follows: TGTGCCAGCAGCGTAGTGGGGTCTGCCGTGCAGCAGTACTTC. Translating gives CASSVVGSAVQQYF.

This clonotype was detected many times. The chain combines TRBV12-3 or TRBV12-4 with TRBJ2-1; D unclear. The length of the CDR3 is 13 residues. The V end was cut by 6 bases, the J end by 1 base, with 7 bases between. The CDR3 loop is CASSPVSYNEQFF. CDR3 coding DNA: TGTGCCAGCAGCCCTGTATCCTACAATGAGCAGTTCTTC.

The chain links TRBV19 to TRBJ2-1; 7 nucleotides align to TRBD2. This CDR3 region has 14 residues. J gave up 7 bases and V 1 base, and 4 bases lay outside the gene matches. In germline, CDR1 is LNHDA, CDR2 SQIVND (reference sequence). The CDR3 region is CASSIADGRNEQFF. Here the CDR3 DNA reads TGTGCCAGTAGTATAGCTGACGGGAGGAATGAGCAGTTCTTC.

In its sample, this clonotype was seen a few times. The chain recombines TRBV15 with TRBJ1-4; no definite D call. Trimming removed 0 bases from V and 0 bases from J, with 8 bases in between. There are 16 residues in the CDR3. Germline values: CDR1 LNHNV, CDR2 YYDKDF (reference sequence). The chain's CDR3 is CATSRDKAATNEKLFF. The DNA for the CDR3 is TGTGCCACCAGCAGAGATAAGGCCGCAACTAATGAAAAACTGTTTTTT.

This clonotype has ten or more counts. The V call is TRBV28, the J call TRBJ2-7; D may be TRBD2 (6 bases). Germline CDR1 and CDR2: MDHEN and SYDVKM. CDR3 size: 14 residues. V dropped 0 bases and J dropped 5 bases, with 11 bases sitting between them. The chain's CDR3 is CASSLWAAGHEQYF. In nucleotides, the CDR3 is TGTGCCAGCAGTTTATGGGCAGCGGGCCACGAGCAGTACTTC. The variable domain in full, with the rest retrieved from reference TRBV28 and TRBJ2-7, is DVKVTQSSRYLVKRTGEKVFLECVQDMDHENMFWYRQDPGLGLRLIYFSYDVKMKEKGDIPEGYSVSREKKERFSLILESASTNQTSMYLCASSLWAAGHEQYFGPGTRLTVT.

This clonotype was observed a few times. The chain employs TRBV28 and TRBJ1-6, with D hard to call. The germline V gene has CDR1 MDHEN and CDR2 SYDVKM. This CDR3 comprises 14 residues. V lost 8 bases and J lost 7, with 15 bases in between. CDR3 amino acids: CASGRTQLNSPLHF. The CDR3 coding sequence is TGTGCCAGCGGGCGGACTCAGCTAAATTCACCCCTCCACTTT.

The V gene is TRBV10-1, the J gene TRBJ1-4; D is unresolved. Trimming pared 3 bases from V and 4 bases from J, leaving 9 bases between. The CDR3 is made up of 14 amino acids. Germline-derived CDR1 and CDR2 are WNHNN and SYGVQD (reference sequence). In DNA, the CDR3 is TGCGCCAGCAGTGACCCAGACAATAATGAAAAACTGTTTTTT. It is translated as CASSDPDNNEKLFF.

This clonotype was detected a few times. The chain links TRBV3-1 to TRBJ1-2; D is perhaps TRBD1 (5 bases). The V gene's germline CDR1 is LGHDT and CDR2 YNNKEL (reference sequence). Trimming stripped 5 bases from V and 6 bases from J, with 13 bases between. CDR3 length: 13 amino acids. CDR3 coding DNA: TGTGCCAGCAGCATGGGGCAGAATAATGGCTACACCTTC. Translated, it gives CASSMGQNNGYTF.

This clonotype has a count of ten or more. The CDR3 protein is CASSRGTYEQYF. The CDR3 region has the DNA TGTGCCAGCTCGCGCGGTACCTACGAGCAGTACTTC. V and J are TRBV6-2 or TRBV6-3 and TRBJ2-7; the D is unclear. The germline V and J ends were trimmed by 8 bases and 2 bases, with 10 bases remaining between them. The CDR3 loop spans 12 amino acids. Per germline, CDR1 MNHEY and CDR2 SVGEGT.